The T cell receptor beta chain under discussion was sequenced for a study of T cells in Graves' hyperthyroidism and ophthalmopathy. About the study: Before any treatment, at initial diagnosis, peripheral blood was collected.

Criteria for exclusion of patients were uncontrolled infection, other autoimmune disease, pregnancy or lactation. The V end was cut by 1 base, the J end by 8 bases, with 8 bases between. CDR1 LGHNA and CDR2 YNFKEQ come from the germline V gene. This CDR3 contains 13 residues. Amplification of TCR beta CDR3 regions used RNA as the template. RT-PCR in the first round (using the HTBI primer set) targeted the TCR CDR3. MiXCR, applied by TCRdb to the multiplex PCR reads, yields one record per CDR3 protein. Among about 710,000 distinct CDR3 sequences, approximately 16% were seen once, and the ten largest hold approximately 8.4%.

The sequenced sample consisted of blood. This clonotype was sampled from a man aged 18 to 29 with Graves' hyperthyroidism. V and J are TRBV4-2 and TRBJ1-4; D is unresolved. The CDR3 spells CASSQGLGEKLFF. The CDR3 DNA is TGTGCCAGCAGCCAAGGCCTCGGGGAAAAACTGTTTTTT.